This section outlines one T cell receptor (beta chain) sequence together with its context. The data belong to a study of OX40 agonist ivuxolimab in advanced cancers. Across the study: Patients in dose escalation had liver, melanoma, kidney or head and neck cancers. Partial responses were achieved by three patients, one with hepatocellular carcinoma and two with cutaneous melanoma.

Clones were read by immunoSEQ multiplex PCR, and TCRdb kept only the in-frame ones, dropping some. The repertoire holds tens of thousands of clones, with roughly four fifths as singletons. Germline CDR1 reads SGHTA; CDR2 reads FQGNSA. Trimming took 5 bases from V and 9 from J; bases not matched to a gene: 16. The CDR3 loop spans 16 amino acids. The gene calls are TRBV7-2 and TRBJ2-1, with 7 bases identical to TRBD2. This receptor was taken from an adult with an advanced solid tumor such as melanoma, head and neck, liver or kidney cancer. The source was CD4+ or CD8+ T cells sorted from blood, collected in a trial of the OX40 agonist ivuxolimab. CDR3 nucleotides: TGTGCCAGCAGCACCACTCTGAGGGGAGGGCGGAGTGAGCAGTTCTTC. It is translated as CASSTTLRGGRSEQFF.